The 22 T cell receptor beta chains presented below share a single source sample, sequenced in a study of blood T cell repertoires in COVID-19. Profiled with immunoSEQ multiplex PCR; TCRdb holds only in-frame clones, not every one. The table records fewer than 250,000 clones, 83% of them present only once. Sequencing was done on a sample of peripheral blood. The receptors here all came from a human donor in a cohort sampled during active COVID-19.

The chain employs TRBV5-4 and TRBJ2-5, with TRBD1 as a possible D gene (7 bases). The CDR3 runs 14 residues. V lost 3 bases and J lost 2, with 11 bases in between. Germline-derived CDR1 and CDR2 are SGHNT and YYREEE (reference sequence). CDR3 region: CASSSPGGQETQYF. CDR3 DNA: TGTGCCAGCAGCTCACCAGGGGGGCAAGAGACCCAGTACTTC.

This chain joins TRBV6-6 and TRBJ2-1, with D unclear. The CDR3 length is 11 residues. Germline CDR1 is MNHNY and CDR2 is SVGAGI (reference sequence). V lost 5 bases and J lost 8, with 7 bases in between. CDR3 in DNA: TGTGCCAGCAGTGTCAATGATGAGCAGTTCTTC. Translating it yields CASSVNDEQFF.

V and J are TRBV28 and TRBJ2-7, with a tentative D call TRBD1 (6 bases). The CDR3 contains 15 residues. The V and J ends lost 5 bases and 2 bases respectively, with 16 bases between them. Germline assignment: CDR1 MDHEN and CDR2 SYDVKM. CDR3 loop: CASSARQAYTYEQYF. Written as DNA, the CDR3 is TGTGCCAGCAGTGCCCGACAGGCCTATACCTACGAGCAGTACTTC.

This clone was counted only a few times. The rearrangement links TRBV11-2 to TRBJ2-7; TRBD1 aligns across 8 bases. The V gene's germline CDR1 is SGHAT and CDR2 FQNNGV. The J segment lost 0 bases and the V segment lost 5 bases, leaving 9 bases of the junction unmatched. The CDR3 runs 16 residues. Written as DNA, the CDR3 is TGTGCCAGCAGCAAACTCAGGGGGCGAACCTCCTACGAGCAGTACTTC. This translates into CASSKLRGRTSYEQYF.

The chain uses TRBV10-1 and TRBJ2-7, with a tentative D call TRBD2 (6 bases). V dropped 9 bases and J dropped 5 bases, with 20 bases sitting between them. CDR3 length: 14 amino acids. Germline V gives CDR1 WNHNN, CDR2 SYGVQD (reference sequence). CDR3 nucleotide sequence: TGCGCCAGTAGAAGTGGAGGGCCGGGGGACGAGCAGTACTTC. This codes for CASRSGGPGDEQYF.

The rearrangement uses TRBV7-9 and TRBJ1-4; D is possibly TRBD1 (6 bases). CDR1 and CDR2 (germline): SEHNR, FQNEAQ (reference sequence). The CDR3 totals 15 residues. V shed 2 bases and J shed 8 bases, with 15 bases lying between them. The CDR3 spells CASSLPTGRDEKLFF. In DNA form, the CDR3 reads TGTGCCAGCAGCTTACCTACAGGGAGGGACGAAAAACTGTTTTTT. The full variable domain, with the rest looked up from reference TRBV7-9 and TRBJ1-4, is DTGVSQNPRHKITKRGQNVTFRCDPISEHNRLYWYRQTLGQGPEFLTYFQNEAQLEKSRLLSDRFSAERPKGSFSTLEIQRTEQGDSAMYLCASSLPTGRDEKLFFGSGTQLSVL.

The chain carries TRBV7-2 and TRBJ1-1, with 9 bases fitting TRBD1. Germline lookup yields CDR1 SGHTA and CDR2 FQGNSA. The trim removed 5 bases at V and 1 base at J, leaving 11 bases unmatched. The CDR3 sequence is 17 residues long. The CDR3 protein is CASSTRTGATPNTEAFF. In DNA, the CDR3 is TGTGCCAGCAGCACCAGGACAGGGGCCACTCCGAACACTGAAGCTTTCTTT.

In its sample, this clone was seen once. V and J are TRBV10-3 and TRBJ2-7; D possibly corresponds to TRBD1 (5 bases). Germline V gene lookup returns CDR1 ENHRY and CDR2 SYGVKD. V was cut by 4 bases and J by 5 bases, with 18 bases left in between. This CDR3 has 15 residues. The CDR3 is CAISAGQGKAHEQYF. The CDR3 DNA is TGTGCCATCAGTGCGGGTCAGGGCAAAGCCCACGAGCAGTACTTC.

This rearrangement joins TRBV12-3 or TRBV12-4 to TRBJ2-5; D may be TRBD1 (6 bases). This CDR3 region has 13 residues. Trimming stripped 4 bases from V and 4 bases from J, with 10 bases between. CDR3 amino acids: CASSYRVGETQYF. CDR3 coding DNA: TGTGCCAGCAGTTACAGGGTTGGAGAGACCCAGTACTTC.

The V call is TRBV27, the J call TRBJ1-2; the D gene is possibly TRBD1 (6 bases). The germline gives CDR1 MNHEY, CDR2 SMNVEV (reference sequence). V was cut by 4 bases and J by 3 bases, with 12 bases left in between. The CDR3 runs to 14 residues. Here the CDR3 reads CASSSRGGHYGYTF. In DNA form, the CDR3 reads TGTGCCAGCAGTTCTCGGGGGGGCCACTATGGCTACACCTTC.

The chain recombines TRBV7-2 with TRBJ1-2, with TRBD1 matching 7 bases. CDR3 length: 17 amino acids. Germline CDR1 is SGHTA and CDR2 is FQGNSA. After removal of 1 base from V and 4 bases from J, the junction contained 12 bases not matched to a gene. CDR3 loop: CASSLEAPGTVTYGYTF. The DNA of the CDR3 is TGTGCCAGCAGCTTAGAAGCCCCCGGGACAGTTACCTATGGCTACACCTTC.

CDR3: CASSLLGQSTDEYF. In DNA form, the CDR3 reads TGCGCCAGCAGCCTTTTGGGACAGTCTACGGATGAGTACTTC. The V gene is TRBV5-1, the J gene TRBJ2-7, with 7 bases lining up with TRBD1. Trimming cost V 4 bases and J 11 bases; bases outside gene matches: 15. CDR1 is SGHRS and CDR2 is YFSETQ in the germline V gene. The CDR3 totals 14 residues. Supplemented by reference TRBV5-1 and TRBJ2-7, the full variable domain reads KAGVTQTPRYLIKTRGQQVTLSCSPISGHRSVSWYQQTPGQGLQFLFEYFSETQRNKGNFPGRFSGRQFSNSRSEMNVSTLELGDSALYLCASSLLGQSTDEYFGPGTRLTVT.

The CDR3 sequence is CASSYDRDTEAFF. DNA for the CDR3: TGTGCCAGCAGCTATGACAGGGACACTGAAGCTTTCTTT. V and J are TRBV5-4 and TRBJ1-1, with 7 bases identical to TRBD1. CDR3 size: 13 residues. Trimming took 3 bases from V and 3 from J; bases not matched to a gene: 2. Germline V lookup: CDR1 SGHNT, CDR2 YYREEE (reference sequence).

The count of this clone is one. This chain joins TRBV28 and TRBJ1-6, with unresolved D. This CDR3 comprises 13 residues. Trimming took off 5 bases at V and 5 bases at J, with 7 bases between the two ends. From germline, CDR1 is MDHEN and CDR2 SYDVKM. For the CDR3, the DNA is TGTGCCAGCAGTGGCGGAGATAATTCACCCCTCCACTTT. Its translation is CASSGGDNSPLHF. Using reference TRBV28 and TRBJ1-6 for the parts outside the CDR3, the full variable domain is DVKVTQSSRYLVKRTGEKVFLECVQDMDHENMFWYRQDPGLGLRLIYFSYDVKMKEKGDIPEGYSVSREKKERFSLILESASTNQTSMYLCASSGGDNSPLHFGNGTRLTVT.

This sequence joins TRBV11-2 and TRBJ2-6, with D maybe TRBD1 (6 bases). Germline V gives CDR1 SGHAT, CDR2 FQNNGV. The CDR3 totals 12 residues. CDR3 nucleotides: TGTGCACAGGGCTCTGGGGCCAACGTCCTGACTTTC. Translating it yields CAQGSGANVLTF. The entire variable domain, with the rest obtained from reference TRBV11-2 and TRBJ2-6, is as follows: EAGVAQSPRYKIIEKRQSVAFWCNPISGHATLYWYQQILGQGPKLLIQFQNNGVVDDSQLPKDRFSAERLKGVDSTLKIQPAKLEDSAVYLCAQGSGANVLTFGAGSRLTVL.

V usage is TRBV6-1 and J usage is TRBJ2-7, with D possibly matching TRBD2 (6 bases). The CDR3 sequence is 12 residues long. Deletions cut 3 bases from V and 7 bases from J, with 10 bases between. The germline CDR1 and CDR2 sequences are MNHNS and SASEGT. This CDR3 is CASSEDYSEQYF. CDR3 DNA: TGTGCCAGCAGTGAGGACTATTCTGAGCAGTACTTC.

This chain joins TRBV6-6 and TRBJ1-6; D is ambiguous. Germline lookup yields CDR1 MNHNY and CDR2 SVGAGI (reference sequence). V was shortened by 2 bases and J by 8 bases, with 16 bases between the two germline ends. CDR3 length: 16 residues. The CDR3 sequence: CASSYGRKGPDSPLHF. The CDR3 nucleotides read TGTGCCAGCAGTTACGGGAGGAAGGGTCCGGATTCACCCCTCCACTTT.

The chain combines TRBV14 with TRBJ2-7; TRBD2 matches 9 bases. The CDR3 covers 15 residues. The V gene's germline CDR1 is SGHDN and CDR2 FVKESK. The junction had 8 bases not matched to a gene; V was cut back by 2 bases and J by 6 bases. CDR3 loop: CASSQRVVSGSEQYF. The CDR3 DNA is TGTGCCAGCAGCCAACGTGTGGTTAGCGGGAGCGAGCAGTACTTC.

The V call is TRBV29-1, the J call TRBJ1-3, with unresolved D. The V and J ends lost 6 bases and 4 bases respectively, with 10 bases between them. The CDR3 has 12 residues. The germline V gene has CDR1 SQVTM and CDR2 ANQGSEA. CDR3 sequence: CSVVSGGNTIYF. The DNA for the CDR3 is TGCAGCGTAGTGTCGGGAGGAAACACCATATATTTT.

This chain connects TRBV28 to TRBJ2-7; TRBD1 might be the D (6 bases). V lost 6 bases, J lost 2 bases, and 14 bases lay in between. Looked up from germline, CDR1 is MDHEN and CDR2 is SYDVKM. The CDR3 contains 14 residues. CDR3 protein: CASRLRQATYEQYF. The CDR3 nucleotides read TGTGCCAGCAGGCTTAGACAGGCCACCTACGAGCAGTACTTC. Looking up the rest from reference TRBV28 and TRBJ2-7 gives the full variable domain: DVKVTQSSRYLVKRTGEKVFLECVQDMDHENMFWYRQDPGLGLRLIYFSYDVKMKEKGDIPEGYSVSREKKERFSLILESASTNQTSMYLCASRLRQATYEQYFGPGTRLTVT.

The V call is TRBV30, the J call TRBJ2-7; 7 bases line up with TRBD2. The trim removed 4 bases at V and 0 bases at J, leaving 6 bases unmatched. The CDR3 runs 14 residues. CDR1 GTSNPN and CDR2 SVGIG come from the germline V gene (reference sequence). The CDR3: CAWTERGRSYEQYF. CDR3 in DNA: TGTGCCTGGACTGAGCGGGGCCGCTCCTACGAGCAGTACTTC.

The rearrangement uses TRBV4-2 and TRBJ2-2; 7 positions agree with TRBD2. CDR3 length equals 15 residues. Trimming removed 0 bases from V and 4 bases from J; junction bases left unmatched: 2. CDR1 and CDR2 (germline): LGHNA, YNFKEQ. CDR3 loop: CASSQDREATGELFF. Written as DNA, the CDR3 is TGTGCCAGCAGCCAAGATCGGGAGGCCACCGGGGAGCTGTTTTTT.